A selection of T cell receptor beta chains follows, all from one sample in a study of PD-1 blockade in classical Hodgkin lymphoma. Assay used: immunoSEQ multiplex PCR; TCRdb lists only in-frame clones, some missing. Of 12,000 or so clones listed, 84% are singletons. The sample was CD8+ T cells from blood, taken at baseline. The receptors were sampled from a human donor with classical Hodgkin lymphoma. CDR3s include the opening cysteine and the closing phenylalanine or tryptophan. D genes are given only for firm matches. Expanded clones are given a class, and other clones once, few, many or no size at all.

NA,TRBJ1-1,TRBV6-5,NA,CASSAPLGGNTEAFF,TGTGCCAGCAGTGCGCCCTTAGGAGGGAACACTGAAGCTTTCTTT
TRBD2,TRBJ2-2,TRBV27,NA,CASSLLAGGPDMNGELFF,TGTGCCAGCAGTTTGCTAGCGGGAGGGCCTGATATGAACGGGGAGCTGTTTTTT
TRBD2,TRBJ2-7,TRBV9,NA,CASSPSSGTSVWEQYF,TGTGCCAGCAGCCCTAGCTCCGGGACTAGCGTTTGGGAGCAGTACTTC
NA,TRBJ2-7,TRBV29-1,NA,CSVAGTGTSYEQYF,TGCAGCGTTGCCGGGACCGGCACTTCCTACGAGCAGTACTTC
NA,TRBJ2-3,TRBV27,NA,CASTPIAAGADTQYF,TGTGCCAGCACCCCCATTGCCGCCGGGGCAGATACGCAGTATTTT
NA,TRBJ2-7,TRBV25-1,NA,CASSSRADSYEQYF,TGTGCCAGCAGTAGTCGGGCAGACTCCTACGAGCAGTACTTC
NA,TRBJ2-5,TRBV5-1,NA,CASSPRGEGALQETQYF,TGCGCCAGCAGCCCAAGAGGGGAGGGGGCCCTCCAAGAGACCCAGTACTTC
NA,TRBJ2-2,TRBV5-5,NA,CASSSATGELFF,TGTGCCAGCAGCTCCGCTACCGGGGAGCTGTTTTTT
TRBD2,TRBJ2-7,TRBV19,NA,CASSISSGSSYEQYF,TGTGCCAGTAGTATTAGTAGCGGGAGTTCCTACGAGCAGTACTTC
NA,TRBJ2-1,TRBV4-2,NA,CASSQSHGTVGNEQFF,TGTGCCAGCAGCCAATCACACGGGACTGTGGGCAATGAGCAGTTCTTC
NA,TRBJ2-3,TRBV28,NA,CASSLGVPSTDTQYF,TGTGCCAGCAGTTTGGGAGTTCCTAGCACAGATACGCAGTATTTT
TRBD2,TRBJ2-7,TRBV11-2,once,CASSLEGLAGYEQYF,TGTGCCAGCAGCTTGGAAGGACTAGCGGGGTACGAGCAGTACTTC
NA,TRBJ2-5,TRBV4-2,NA,CASSRSGERQETQYF,TGTGCCAGCAGCCGTAGTGGGGAACGCCAAGAGACCCAGTACTTC
TRBD2,TRBJ2-1,TRBV19,NA,CASSTREVDEQFF,TGTGCCAGTAGTACGCGGGAGGTTGATGAGCAGTTCTTC
NA,TRBJ1-5,TRBV7-2,few,CASSSPLWGQPQHF,TGTGCCAGCAGCTCCCCGCTGTGGGGTCAGCCCCAGCATTTT
NA,TRBJ2-2,TRBV6-4,NA,CASSETGEGDTGELFF,TGTGCCAGCAGTGAAACAGGGGAGGGAGACACCGGGGAGCTGTTTTTT
NA,TRBJ2-7,TRBV21-1,NA,CASSKEPGPLFMDEQYF,TGTGCCAGCAGCAAAGAGCCGGGACCCCTTTTTATGGACGAGCAGTACTTC
NA,TRBJ2-7,TRBV9,NA,CASSVDQGGGYEQYF,TGTGCCAGCAGCGTAGACCAGGGGGGAGGTTACGAGCAGTACTTC
NA,TRBJ2-7,TRBV5-1,NA,CASSRTPGASRGEQYF,TGCGCCAGCAGCAGAACCCCGGGGGCCTCTAGGGGCGAGCAGTACTTC
NA,TRBJ2-1,TRBV28,NA,CASSFNSGGYNEQFF,TGTGCCAGCAGTTTTAATAGCGGAGGGTACAATGAGCAGTTCTTC
TRBD1,TRBJ2-1,TRBV10-3,NA,CAIFWWSGGDLNEQFF,TGTGCCATCTTCTGGTGGTCAGGGGGCGATTTGAATGAGCAGTTCTTC
NA,TRBJ1-2,TRBV5-4,NA,CASSLVPGDYGYTF,TGTGCCAGCAGCTTGGTTCCAGGGGACTATGGCTACACCTTC
NA,TRBJ2-7,TRBV5-1,NA,CASSPITPTGNAYEQYF,TGCGCCAGCAGCCCAATAACGCCGACAGGAAACGCCTACGAGCAGTACTTC
NA,TRBJ1-3,TRBV4-1,NA,CASSPDQDTIYF,TGCGCCAGCAGCCCGGACCAAGACACCATATATTTT
TRBD1,TRBJ1-1,TRBV5-6,NA,CASSAGQGAEAFF,TGTGCCAGCAGCGCAGGACAGGGTGCTGAAGCTTTCTTT
NA,TRBJ1-2,TRBV6-6,NA,CASSPFLAAGEGTF,TGTGCCAGCAGCCCGTTTCTTGCCGCAGGGGAGGGGACCTTC
TRBD1,TRBJ1-2,TRBV30,NA,CAWSKTGEGGYTF,TGTGCCTGGAGTAAGACAGGGGAGGGTGGCTACACCTTC
NA,TRBJ2-7,TRBV10-3,NA,CAISGTTYEQYF,TGTGCCATCAGTGGGACGACCTACGAGCAGTACTTC
TRBD2,TRBJ2-1,TRBV7-9,NA,CASSWPLAGVGNEQFF,TGTGCCAGCAGCTGGCCACTAGCGGGAGTGGGGAATGAGCAGTTCTTC
TRBD2,TRBJ2-7,TRBV4-2,few,CASSHGTSGYEQYF,TGTGCCAGCAGCCACGGAACTAGCGGTTACGAGCAGTACTTC
NA,TRBJ1-2,TRBV25-1,NA,CASSPLSDNYGYTF,TGTGCCAGCAGCCCCCTATCGGACAACTATGGCTACACCTTC
NA,TRBJ2-1,TRBV7-6,NA,CASSLEGRGSYNEQFF,TGTGCCAGCAGCTTAGAGGGGCGGGGATCCTACAATGAGCAGTTCTTC
TRBD1,TRBJ1-5,TRBV19,NA,CAARTGGEPQHF,TGTGCCGCAAGGACAGGGGGCGAGCCCCAGCATTTT
TRBD2,TRBJ2-1,TRBV19,NA,CASSILGLADNEQFF,TGTGCCAGTAGTATATTGGGACTAGCGGACAATGAGCAGTTCTTC
NA,TRBJ2-3,TRBV5-6,NA,CASSLRVVPSTDTQYF,TGTGCCAGCAGCTTGAGGGTAGTGCCAAGCACAGATACGCAGTATTTT
NA,TRBJ2-7,TRBV4-2,NA,CASSQVFGGSSSYEQYF,TGTGCCAGCAGCCAAGTTTTTGGCGGGTCCAGCTCCTACGAGCAGTACTTC
NA,TRBJ1-2,TRBV7-9,few,CASSLGGRGPFYGYTF,TGTGCCAGCAGCTTAGGGGGCAGGGGCCCTTTCTATGGCTACACCTTC
NA,TRBJ1-1,TRBV4-3,NA,CASSHDWATEAFF,TGCGCCAGCAGCCACGATTGGGCAACTGAAGCTTTCTTT
TRBD2,TRBJ2-7,TRBV11-2,NA,CASSPAQGGYEQYF,TGTGCCAGCAGCCCCGCCCAGGGAGGGTACGAGCAGTACTTC
TRBD1,TRBJ1-2,TRBV27,NA,CASSAGGSRYTF,TGTGCCAGCAGTGCAGGGGGCAGTCGCTACACCTTC
NA,TRBJ1-1,TRBV7-9,NA,CASSAQTSMNTEAFF,TGTGCCAGCAGCGCCCAGACATCGATGAACACTGAAGCTTTCTTT